These 27 T cell receptor beta chains came from one sample sequenced in a study of cytomegalovirus exposure and HLA in healthy donors. The PCR contained 60 Vbeta and 13 Jbeta primers. Here immunoSEQ multiplex PCR was the method, and the copy in TCRdb shows in-frame clones only, minus some. The table includes under 200,000 clones, about two thirds detected once. Sequencing input: PBMCs. The receptors come from a woman aged 18-30 years in good health and CMV-seropositive.

The chain couples TRBV11-3 to TRBJ2-7; D is perhaps TRBD2 (6 bases). V gave up 5 bases and J gave up 2 bases, with 16 bases separating them. Germline V gene data show CDR1 as SGHNT and CDR2 as YENEEA. The length of the CDR3 is 15 residues. CDR3: CASSPAGTVAYEQYF. As DNA, the CDR3 is TGTGCCAGCAGCCCGGCGGGGACGGTGGCCTACGAGCAGTACTTC.

This clone was seen once. The V call is TRBV7-2, the J call TRBJ2-1, with 10 bases fitting TRBD2. Unmatched junction bases numbered 3, after V lost 4 bases and J lost 6 bases. In germline, CDR1 is SGHTA, CDR2 FQGNSA. The CDR3 consists of 14 residues. Here the CDR3 DNA reads TGTGCCAGCAGCTATGGACTAGCGGCCAATGAGCAGTTCTTC. Residues: CASSYGLAANEQFF.

This clone was detected only a few times. The chain recombines TRBV5-4 with TRBJ2-6; D may be TRBD2 (5 bases). Per the germline V gene, CDR1 is SGHNT and CDR2 is YYREEE (reference sequence). The CDR3 is 16 amino acids. The V end lost 4 bases, the J end lost 0 bases, and 11 bases lay between the germline ends. DNA for the CDR3: TGTGCCAGCAGCCCCGGGGTGACCTCTGGGGCCAACGTCCTGACTTTC. Translated, it gives CASSPGVTSGANVLTF.

This clone was found a few times. V and J are TRBV5-6 and TRBJ2-3; possible D gene TRBD2, 5 bases. Trimming pared 6 bases from V and 3 bases from J, leaving 8 bases between. In germline, CDR1 is SGHDT, CDR2 YYEEEE. This CDR3 region has 12 residues. The CDR3 DNA follows: TGTGCCAGCACCGGGGTAACAGATACGCAGTATTTT. It encodes CASTGVTDTQYF.

J is TRBJ1-1 and V is TRBV5-1; tentative D call: TRBD1 (5 bases). CDR3 size: 14 residues. Trimming cost V 2 bases and J 6 bases, with 14 bases left between them. Looked up from germline, CDR1 is SGHRS and CDR2 is YFSETQ. CDR3 sequence: CASSFTGGISEAFF. Here the CDR3 DNA reads TGCGCCAGCAGCTTTACGGGGGGGATCTCTGAAGCTTTCTTT.

This sequence joins TRBV18 and TRBJ2-7, with 7 bases fitting TRBD1. The CDR3 totals 14 residues. From germline, CDR1 is KGHSH and CDR2 LQKENI. The V segment lost 3 bases and the J segment 7 bases; nucleotides outside the gene matches: 9. The chain's CDR3 is CASSPRQGLGEQYF. CDR3 sequence (DNA): TGTGCCAGCTCACCGCGACAGGGTCTTGGGGAGCAGTACTTC.

This clone was seen a handful of times. The chain has TRBV9 and TRBJ2-1; D possibly corresponds to TRBD1 (5 bases). Germline CDR1 reads SGDLS; CDR2 reads YYNGEE. CDR3 length equals 14 residues. Trimming took 3 bases from V and 6 from J, leaving 13 bases between them. In nucleotides, the CDR3 is TGTGCCAGCAGCGGGGGCGGCATTATCAATGAGCAGTTCTTC. Protein sequence: CASSGGGIINEQFF.

This clone was recorded only once. The chain couples TRBV27 to TRBJ2-7; 9 bases agree with TRBD1. CDR1 MNHEY and CDR2 SMNVEV come from the germline V gene (reference sequence). With 4 bases clipped from V and 4 bases from J, the junction kept 5 bases outside the gene matches. The CDR3 contains 14 residues. The CDR3 here is CASSSGTGRYEQYF. CDR3 coding DNA: TGTGCCAGCAGTTCGGGGACAGGGCGGTACGAGCAGTACTTC.

This rearrangement joins TRBV18 to TRBJ2-1, with 9 bases fitting TRBD1. The CDR3 runs to 18 residues. Germline assignment: CDR1 KGHSH and CDR2 LQKENI. The J segment lost 3 bases and the V segment lost 6 bases, leaving 15 bases of the junction unmatched. CDR3: CASSRADRGNPGYNEQFF. The CDR3 DNA reads TGTGCCAGCTCCCGAGCGGACAGGGGAAACCCCGGCTACAATGAGCAGTTCTTC.

The chain employs TRBV18 and TRBJ2-1, with 9 bases aligning to TRBD1. This CDR3 spans 20 amino acids. In germline, CDR1 is KGHSH, CDR2 LQKENI. V dropped 3 bases and J dropped 0; count of bases not matched to a gene: 15. CDR3 sequence reads: CASSPSTGGTNPSSYNEQFF. CDR3 nucleotides: TGTGCCAGCTCACCTTCGACAGGGGGGACGAACCCGAGCTCCTACAATGAGCAGTTCTTC.

This chain joins TRBV6-5 and TRBJ2-1; 12 bases map to TRBD2. CDR1 and CDR2 from the germline V gene are MNHEY and SVGAGI. Trimming cost V 2 bases and J 7 bases; bases outside gene matches: 6. CDR3 size: 16 residues. In nucleotides, the CDR3 is TGTGCCAGCAGTTACCTGGCTAGCGGGGGGGCTAATGAGCAGTTCTTC. It is translated as CASSYLASGGANEQFF.

This clone was counted only a few times. V gene TRBV4-3 combines with J gene TRBJ1-2; no reliable D call. Deletions cut 5 bases from V and 4 bases from J, with 11 bases between. Germline V gene sequence: CDR1 LGHNA, CDR2 YSLEER. The CDR3 extends over 13 amino acids. As DNA, the CDR3 is TGCGCCAGCAGCTCCGAGAAAAGCTATGGCTACACCTTC. Its protein product is CASSSEKSYGYTF.

The V gene is TRBV5-1, the J gene TRBJ2-3; no clear D. CDR1 and CDR2 (germline): SGHRS, YFSETQ. There are 15 residues in the CDR3. Trimming shortened V by 6 bases and J by 0 bases, and 14 bases separated the two germline ends. In DNA, the CDR3 is TGCGCCAGCACGCAGGCCGTCCCTAGCACAGATACGCAGTATTTT. Translated, it gives CASTQAVPSTDTQYF.

V usage is TRBV7-9 and J usage is TRBJ1-1; the D is unclear. The CDR3 is 15 amino acids. The germline V and J ends were trimmed by 2 bases and 4 bases, with 14 bases remaining between them. Germline V CDR1 and CDR2: SEHNR, FQNEAQ (reference sequence). CDR3 in amino acids: CASSLSPGALTEAFF. The DNA of the CDR3 is TGTGCCAGCAGCTTATCTCCAGGCGCTCTCACTGAAGCTTTCTTT. Full variable domain (outside the CDR3, taken from reference TRBV7-9 and TRBJ1-1): DTGVSQNPRHKITKRGQNVTFRCDPISEHNRLYWYRQTLGQGPEFLTYFQNEAQLEKSRLLSDRFSAERPKGSFSTLEIQRTEQGDSAMYLCASSLSPGALTEAFFGQGTRLTVV.

The V and J genes are TRBV7-9 and TRBJ2-5; D not certain. Germline CDR1 is SEHNR and CDR2 is FQNEAQ (reference sequence). Trimming shortened V by 2 bases and J by 3 bases, and 19 bases separated the two germline ends. The CDR3 runs to 17 residues. CDR3 sequence: CASSLQVDRLGEETQYF. The CDR3, as DNA: TGTGCCAGCAGCTTACAAGTAGATCGGTTGGGCGAAGAGACCCAGTACTTC. Together with reference TRBV7-9 and TRBJ2-5, the CDR3 gives the full variable domain: DTGVSQNPRHKITKRGQNVTFRCDPISEHNRLYWYRQTLGQGPEFLTYFQNEAQLEKSRLLSDRFSAERPKGSFSTLEIQRTEQGDSAMYLCASSLQVDRLGEETQYFGPGTRLLVL.

The chain recombines TRBV10-3 with TRBJ2-1; 8 bases are shared with TRBD1. V trimming: 6 bases; J trimming: 6 bases; junction bases outside the gene matches: 4. The germline CDR1 and CDR2 sequences are ENHRY and SYGVKD. The CDR3 contains 13 residues. This CDR3 reads CAIRDRESNEQFF. CDR3 sequence (DNA): TGTGCCATCAGGGACAGGGAAAGCAATGAGCAGTTCTTC.

This clone was recorded a few times. The chain uses TRBV28 and TRBJ1-5, with D possibly being TRBD1 (5 bases). Germline CDR1 MDHEN, CDR2 SYDVKM. The length of the CDR3 is 17 residues. The CDR3 coding sequence is TGTGCAACAAGGGACTCACCCACCTTCTCGGCAATTCAGCCCCAGCATTTT. Translation gives CATRDSPTFSAIQPQHF.

This chain uses TRBV9 with TRBJ2-5, with 8 bases that match TRBD2. CDR3 length: 15 amino acids. Germline lookup yields CDR1 SGDLS and CDR2 YYNGEE. V lost 3 bases and J lost 5; bases outside the gene matches: 9. The CDR3 sequence: CASSGIAGLGETQYF. CDR3 DNA sequence: TGTGCCAGCAGCGGGATAGCGGGACTCGGGGAGACCCAGTACTTC. The full variable domain, completed using reference TRBV9 and TRBJ2-5, is DSGVTQTPKHLITATGQRVTLRCSPRSGDLSVYWYQQSLDQGLQFLIQYYNGEERAKGNILERFSAQQFPDLHSELNLSSLELGDSALYFCASSGIAGLGETQYFGPGTRLLVL.

This chain joins TRBV20-1 and TRBJ2-3; D gene ambiguous. V was pared by 6 bases and J by 4 bases, with 8 bases between. This CDR3 has 11 residues. CDR1 DFQATT and CDR2 SNEGSKA come from the germline V gene (reference sequence). The chain's CDR3 is CSASSPDTQYF. The CDR3 DNA follows: TGCAGTGCCTCGAGCCCAGATACGCAGTATTTT.

The genes are TRBV4-1 and TRBJ1-1, with TRBD1 matching over 10 bases. V was clipped by 1 base and J by 1 base; unmatched bases: 9. The CDR3 covers 18 residues. Germline loops: CDR1 MGHRA, CDR2 YSYEKL. The CDR3 nucleotides read TGCGCCAGCAGCCAAGGCGTGCGGGGACAGGGGAGGAACACTGAAGCTTTCTTT. Protein sequence: CASSQGVRGQGRNTEAFF.

CDR3 in DNA: TGTGCCAGCAGTTACTCTCATGCGGGTGAGCAGTTCTTC. Its protein product is CASSYSHAGEQFF. The J gene is TRBJ2-1, the V gene TRBV6-5; maybe TRBD2 (5 bases). Trimming cost V 0 bases and J 9 bases, with 9 bases left between them. CDR1 and CDR2 (germline): MNHEY, SVGAGI. The CDR3 has 13 amino acids.

This clone was observed a few times. The gene calls are TRBV7-9 and TRBJ1-4; 8 bases line up with TRBD1. With 5 bases clipped from V and 5 bases from J, the junction kept 4 bases outside the gene matches. Germline assignment: CDR1 SEHNR and CDR2 FQNEAQ (reference sequence). The CDR3 contains 14 residues. In DNA form, the CDR3 reads TGTGCCAGCAGCCCCCAGGGGGCGAATGAAAAACTGTTTTTT. Encoded protein: CASSPQGANEKLFF.

The chain links TRBV19 to TRBJ2-1, with 7 bases identical to TRBD2. V gave up 9 bases and J gave up 6 bases; unmatched junction bases: 14. In germline, CDR1 is LNHDA, CDR2 SQIVND (reference sequence). The CDR3 runs 15 residues. CDR3 amino acids: CASRPFLGGGNEQFF. For the CDR3, the DNA is TGTGCCAGCCGCCCATTTCTAGGCGGGGGCAATGAGCAGTTCTTC.

The sample holds a few counts of this clone. The chain joins TRBV5-1 to TRBJ1-1, with 8 bases that match TRBD1. Per germline, CDR1 SGHRS and CDR2 YFSETQ. This CDR3 is 16 amino acids long. Losses at the gene ends were 0 bases for V and 0 bases for J; bases not matched to a gene: 4. Here the CDR3 reads CASSLDGQGLNTEAFF. For the CDR3, the DNA is TGCGCCAGCAGCTTGGACGGACAGGGACTGAACACTGAAGCTTTCTTT. The full variable domain, with the rest looked up from reference TRBV5-1 and TRBJ1-1, is KAGVTQTPRYLIKTRGQQVTLSCSPISGHRSVSWYQQTPGQGLQFLFEYFSETQRNKGNFPGRFSGRQFSNSRSEMNVSTLELGDSALYLCASSLDGQGLNTEAFFGQGTRLTVV.

The chain has TRBV19 and TRBJ1-2; 8 nucleotides agree with TRBD1. Trimming took 8 bases from V and 8 from J; bases not matched to a gene: 10. The CDR3 runs to 13 residues. Germline values: CDR1 LNHDA, CDR2 SQIVND (reference sequence). The CDR3 nucleotides read TGTGCCAGTGGGACAGGATCGGTGAGCGGCTACACCTTC. It codes for CASGTGSVSGYTF.

A note on this clone: At one of its ends the junction is not consistent with the germline gene, which may arise from a read error. This chain links TRBV2 with TRBJ1-4, with D possibly being TRBD1 (5 bases). From germline, CDR1 is SNHLY and CDR2 FYNNEI. The CDR3 spans 14 residues. The CDR3 DNA is TGTGCCAGCAGCGCCCGGGCAGGAGGGGAAAGACTGTTTTTT. Translating gives CASSARAGGERLFF.

V gene TRBV25-1 combines with J gene TRBJ1-1; tentative D call: TRBD1 (6 bases). Trimming took 5 bases from V and 4 from J, leaving 14 bases between them. CDR3 length: 14 amino acids. Germline assignment: CDR1 MGHDK and CDR2 SYGVNS. The CDR3 spells CASSRLGAGTEAFF. The CDR3 DNA reads TGTGCCAGCAGTCGGTTGGGGGCTGGCACTGAAGCTTTCTTT.